This record looks at one TCR beta chain sequence and its context. Its matching antigen is unknown. This sample is part of a study of cytomegalovirus exposure and HLA in healthy donors. Study-level background: Earlier results showed approximately 110 million unique TCR beta sequences derived from 150 million to 200 million T cells.

Whole-study results and caveats: Researchers had no immune exposure information except CMV serostatus available.

The study ran its PCR with 60 Vbeta and 13 Jbeta primers. The protocol was immunoSEQ multiplex PCR, while the TCRdb copy is restricted to in-frame clones and leaves out a portion. The sample has 120,000 or so clones, more than 15% seen once. Trimming pared 1 base from V and 5 bases from J, leaving 9 bases between. CDR1 and CDR2 from the germline V gene are MNHNY and SVGAGI (reference sequence). This CDR3 spans 14 amino acids. The J gene is TRBJ1-5, the V gene TRBV6-6, with D hard to call. The receptor's source is a female donor in good health and CMV-seropositive. What was sequenced was PBMCs. For the CDR3, the DNA is TGTGCCAGCAGTTACTTTAGCGGGGATCAGCCCCAGCATTTT. Protein product: CASSYFSGDQPQHF.